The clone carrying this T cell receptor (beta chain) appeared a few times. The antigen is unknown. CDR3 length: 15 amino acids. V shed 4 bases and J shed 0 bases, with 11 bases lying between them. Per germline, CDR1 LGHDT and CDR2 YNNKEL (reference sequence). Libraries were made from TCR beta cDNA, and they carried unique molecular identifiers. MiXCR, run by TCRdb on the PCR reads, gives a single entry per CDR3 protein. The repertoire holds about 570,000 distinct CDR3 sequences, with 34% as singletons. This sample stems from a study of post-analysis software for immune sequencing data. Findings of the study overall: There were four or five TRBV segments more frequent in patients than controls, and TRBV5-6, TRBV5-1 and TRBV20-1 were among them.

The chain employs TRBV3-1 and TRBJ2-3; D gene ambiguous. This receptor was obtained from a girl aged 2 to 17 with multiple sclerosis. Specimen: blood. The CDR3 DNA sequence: TGTGCCAGCAGCCCCATCGGCGGCAGCACAGATACGCAGTATTTT. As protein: CASSPIGGSTDTQYF.